This T cell receptor beta chain was captured by sequencing in a study of naive and memory T cell subsets. Study-wide findings and caveats: Naive repertoires, especially CD8, held a few larger clonotypes, possibly memory cells re-expressing CD45RA. Over 95% of naive TCR sequences appeared only once, unlike memory subsets.

CD4 T cells were positively selected, then CD8 T cells from the CD4-negative fraction. The beta constant-region primer was an equimolar mix of two oligonucleotides covering TRBC1 and TRBC2. The ligated cDNA underwent four PCR rounds using SP2 and nested alpha and beta constant-region primers. A single record per CDR3 protein comes from TCRdb applying MiXCR to the UMI-ligation and nested PCR reads. The table has more than 120,000 distinct CDR3 sequences, under 25% seen once. Remarks on this clonotype: Its antigen is not known.

Germline V gene sequence: CDR1 SGDLS, CDR2 YYNGEE. Trimming took 3 bases from V and 4 from J; bases not matched to a gene: 10. The CDR3 runs 16 residues. The source material was naive CD8+ T cells from blood. The sequence was collected from a human donor in good health. The rearrangement joins TRBV9 to TRBJ1-3; 7 bases are shared with TRBD1. CDR3 coding DNA: TGTGCCAGCAGCGAACCCAGGGGGGAGCCAGGAAACACCATATATTTT. Translation gives CASSEPRGEPGNTIYF.